This T cell receptor (beta chain) was recorded in a study of cytomegalovirus exposure and HLA in healthy donors (dated by TCRdb to 2016 to 2017). With regard to the full study: According to an earlier analysis of a few hundred of the donors, roughly 180 million T cells yielded approximately 120 million unique TCR beta sequences and about 300 Gb of sequence data. An early release that covered fewer than 750 HLA-typed donors contained about 300 gigabases of sequencing data and some 87 million unique TCR sequences. Among the approximately 420 genotyped donors, approximately 82% belonged to the genetic ancestry cluster associated with self-reported Caucasian donors. The study was designed to test whether signatures of past pathogen exposure could be identified by cataloging public T cell receptors. The study profiled the T cell repertoires of approximately 700 subjects by immunosequencing and related them to cytomegalovirus serostatus. Besides the first cohort of 550 to 750 subjects, a separate validation cohort made up of 95 to 150 different subjects was used. The study combined high-throughput TCR immunosequencing, statistical association of individual TCRs with disease status, and machine learning to predict cytomegalovirus infection status. In a later analysis, previously published TCR beta repertoires from more than 500 donors were re-analyzed and high-resolution HLA genotyping was added so that TCR occurrence patterns could be studied. Rather than drawing on any new phenotypic data, the later analysis identified candidate immune exposures from TCR beta sequences and the way those sequences occurred across donors. An earlier analysis of 587 of the donors used high-throughput TCR beta sequencing to judge whether each TCR beta V gene segment behaved as functional or pseudogenic. Donor age, sex, ethnicity and CMV serostatus were compiled together with the repertoire data. In a later genetic analysis, genome-wide SNP genotypes for about three fifths of the roughly 670 donors were used, and that subset was treated as a discovery cohort. Every repertoire in the discovery cohort had been generated on one and the same sequencing platform. Both class I and class II loci were covered by HLA typing, at four-digit resolution. Typing coverage differed by locus: A, B, C, DRB1 and DQB1 were typed in roughly 629-630 donors, DQA1 in 522, DPA1 in around 610, and DPB1 in 400 to 480. About 5 DR-DQ haplotypes were handled as single units for association and clustering, since linkage in the cohort was strong. Among some 400 genotyped donors of the cohort, an average of around 240,000 unique TCR beta nucleotide sequences were sequenced per donor, roughly a sixth of them non-productive. Study-wide conclusions, independent of this receptor: According to the authors, the approach could potentially be generalized to other disease states and immunological phenotypes. In vitro tests confirmed that three of the cytomegalovirus-associated TCR beta chains recognize cytomegalovirus antigens. A further reported finding was that TCR beta sequences accurately predicted the HLA-A and HLA-B alleles for most subjects in the first cohort. Compared with equally common non-associated chains, HLA-associated TCR beta chains in a later analysis were more clonally expanded and had lower generation probabilities. CMV serostatus was the only immune exposure information available for the cohort. Some IMGT-functional V segments, including TRBV6-2 and TRBV6-3, could not be distinguished by the 87-base-pair reads and were therefore excluded. In a later analysis, the rate of TCR association differed among HLA loci, with DRB1 alleles having the most associated TCRs and HLA-C alleles having the fewest. Compared with the roughly 700-donor mean, donors in an Asian-associated ancestry cluster had fewer N-insertions in productive TCRs, according to a later genetic analysis. V-gene and J-gene trimming of TCR beta chains was associated with a missense DCLRE1C variant in a later genetic analysis, and the association was replicated in an independent cohort. A cluster of highly shared sequence variants was judged likely to represent a technical artifact of the sequencing pipeline. Presence/absence analyses assumed roughly uniform sequencing depth across donors, an assumption that may not hold. At a false discovery rate of 0.05, a later analysis linked 16,000 or so TCR beta sequences to specific HLA alleles. Roughly 17 rarely observed V segments, including chromosome 9 orphons, were excluded from the earlier analysis of a few hundred of the donors because counts were too low. Most CMV-associated TCR beta chains appeared to be HLA-restricted in a later analysis, and the HLA associations seemed to be driven largely by CMV exposure. Because some donors lacked HLA typing at each locus, the association tests relied only on the typed subset. In an earlier analysis of some 500 of the donors, most TCR beta V segments were observed in productive rearrangements about 87% or about 30% of the time, broadly matching IMGT annotations. Several of the top co-occurrence clusters appeared to be linked to parvovirus B19, influenza, CMV and Epstein-Barr virus, according to a later analysis. Most TCR sequences were seen in very few donors, while some public TCRs were found in many individuals. A total of fewer than 200 TCR beta chains were listed by the study as associated with cytomegalovirus. When HLA alleles, especially DR and DQ, strongly co-occurred, TCR associations were difficult to assign to individual alleles. This cohort had only TCR beta chains sequenced, and the lack of alpha or paired-chain data limited which features could be detected. Correlated functional status among segregating V segments might be attributable to linkage disequilibrium, but an unknown experimental factor could not be ruled out. The classifier was reported to diagnose cytomegalovirus status with high specificity and sensitivity in both the original and validation cohorts.

Library method: the immunoSEQ multiplex PCR assay. For the multiplex PCR, a mixture combining 60 forward primers for TCR Vbeta segments and 13 reverse primers for TCR Jbeta segments was used. The CDR3 region of rearranged TCR beta genes was amplified from genomic DNA with a multiplex PCR assay. The Illumina HiSeq System was used to sequence the amplified TCR beta libraries as 87-base-pair reads. As for how the authors treated the data: Across the 500 to 850 repertoires, a later analysis counted 80 million or so unique TCR beta chains, approximately 10 million of which were shared by at least two donors. A nearest-neighbor algorithm error-corrected the raw reads and collapsed the reads into unique sequences, merging closely related sequences to remove PCR and sequencing errors. To assign V, D and J gene segments, CDR3 sequences were aligned to IMGT reference sequences. For a sequence to be retained, at least a six-nucleotide match to both a V gene segment and a J gene segment was required. Rearrangements were called productive when the CDR3 lacked stop codons and stayed in frame with V and J; all others were non-productive. CDR3 was defined by IMGT convention, running from the second conserved V-encoded cysteine to the conserved J-encoded phenylalanine. Sequences without an unambiguous match to a single V gene segment were excluded from the earlier analysis of almost 600 of the donors. An earlier analysis of a few hundred of the donors called V segments functional above 56.7% productive rearrangements and segregating when the between-donor standard deviation exceeded 5%. A statistical classification framework was built to diagnose cytomegalovirus status from the catalog of TCR beta chain sequences. V and J gene assignment, in a later analysis, came from comparing TCR nucleotide sequences with IMGT/GENE-DB human TR gene sequences. The TCRdist pipeline was used in a later analysis to assign CDR3 sequences and most-parsimonious VDJ recombination scenarios. In a later analysis, each TCR beta chain was defined by its CDR3 amino acid sequence together with its V-gene family, and reads lacking a unique V-gene family were excluded. A later analysis removed 500 to 600 highly shared, low-generation-probability nucleotide sequences to deal with suspected cross-contamination and a sequencing artifact. In a later analysis, a clonal expansion index was calculated for each public chain from normalized within-repertoire ranks of inferred template counts. A later analysis computed generation probabilities with a VDJ recombination model fitted to out-of-frame rearrangements, and checked the results against IGoR. Hypergeometric tests were used in a later analysis to score TCR-TCR, TCR-HLA and TCR-CMV co-occurrence, with a repertoire-size bias correction applied to the TCR pairs. To estimate false discovery rates, a later analysis permuted the HLA or CMV assignments 20 times. A later analysis grouped co-occurring TCRs with DBSCAN, adding TCRdist sequence similarity when clustering within HLA-allele-positive subsets. Repertoires with fewer than 30,000 or more than 120,000 public chains, plus five repertoires with anomalous nucleotide sharing, were excluded from co-occurrence clustering. Drawn from immuneACCESS, this table holds only the in-frame rearrangements with V and J called that TCRdb kept. Clones are partly lost; checked studies trace under half to an unresolved V gene and leave the rest unexplained. That table supplies the V and J calls and clone size; D and trimming were determined from the DNA. For this sample there are fewer than 65,000 clones; around 73% appear just once. The ten top clones hold about 5.5% of the sample.

This clone was observed a handful of times. Its target antigen remains unknown. Within one base of it there is no much larger clone, and no base qualities were kept. The cohort consisted of some 670 healthy bone marrow donors. All cohort members were sampled while nominally healthy, although unrecorded immune exposures were likely present. The donor was CMV seronegative and was included in the group of several hundred seronegative cohort members. Every donor gave a peripheral blood sample, and the peripheral blood mononuclear cells from that sample were used for TCR beta sequencing. The Qiagen DNeasy Blood Extraction Kit was used to extract genomic DNA from the blood cell samples. Measured from the cysteine to the phenylalanine, the CDR3 is 15 residues long. Only the CDR3 DNA stays, 45 bases, in frame from base 1. In the germline V gene, CDR1 corresponds to SGHRS and CDR2 to YFSETQ. Germline trimming: 0 bases from V, 6 bases from J; junction bases outside gene matches: 4.

The source is a man aged 50 to 59 in good health and CMV-seronegative. Recombination connected TRBV5-1 to TRBJ2-7, with 12 bases aligning to TRBD2. Sequenced input: PBMCs. The bases read TGCGCCAGCAGCTTGGTCGTGACTAGCGGGGGCGAGCAGTACTTC. Its amino acids are CASSLVVTSGGEQYF.